These 22 T cell receptor beta chains originate from one sample sequenced in a study of OX40 agonist ivuxolimab in advanced cancers. Library construction relied on the immunoSEQ multiplex PCR assay. TCRdb re-hosts the immuneACCESS table, in-frame sequences only. Its copies lack some clones; in the studies checked, an unresolved V gene accounts for under half of them, and the cause for the rest is not known. The table for this sample lists 35,000 to 45,000 clones; 85% to 90% of them were counted only once. Jointly, the top ten make up about 2.4% of the sample. The sample here was CD4+ or CD8+ T cells sorted from blood, taken in a trial of the OX40 agonist ivuxolimab. These receptors were collected from an adult with an advanced solid tumor such as melanoma, head and neck, liver or kidney cancer.

The CDR3 region has the DNA TGTGCCAGCAGCCCCCGGGACATCGACTACGAGCAGTACTTC. Its translation: CASSPRDIDYEQYF. V is TRBV6-6 and J is TRBJ2-7, with a tentative D call TRBD1 (6 bases). Germline-derived CDR1 and CDR2 are MNHNY and SVGAGI (reference sequence). V was shortened by 6 bases and J by 3 bases, with 15 bases between the two germline ends. The CDR3 spans 14 residues.

J is TRBJ2-7 and V is TRBV15; 8 bases are a match to TRBD1. From germline, CDR1 is LNHNV and CDR2 YYDKDF (reference sequence). V gave up 3 bases and J gave up 2 bases; unmatched junction bases: 6. The CDR3 has 15 residues. The CDR3 DNA follows: TGTGCCACCAGCAGCGGGACAGGCGGGACCTACGAGCAGTACTTC. Its protein is CATSSGTGGTYEQYF. Full variable domain (outside the CDR3, taken from reference TRBV15 and TRBJ2-7): DAMVIQNPRYQVTQFGKPVTLSCSQTLNHNVMYWYQQKSSQAPKLLFHYYDKDFNNEADTPDNFQSRRPNTSFCFLDIRSPGLGDTAMYLCATSSGTGGTYEQYFGPGTRLTVT.

This clone showed up just a few times. The chain is built from TRBV27 and TRBJ1-1; D is possibly TRBD1 (6 bases). This CDR3 has 17 amino acids. Germline values: CDR1 MNHEY, CDR2 SMNVEV (reference sequence). Trimming cost V 1 base and J 0 bases, with 15 bases left between them. DNA of the CDR3: TGTGCCAGCAGTTTATATGGGAGGGGGGTAATGAACACTGAAGCTTTCTTT. Translation: CASSLYGRGVMNTEAFF.

This rearrangement joins TRBV6-5 to TRBJ1-6; D is perhaps TRBD1 (5 bases). Germline-derived CDR1 and CDR2 are MNHEY and SVGAGI. The CDR3 consists of 15 residues. The germline V and J ends were trimmed by 2 bases and 9 bases, with 14 bases remaining between them. CDR3 DNA sequence: TGTGCCAGCAGTTACAATTGGGGGAGGGGTTCACCCCTCCACTTT. Its protein is CASSYNWGRGSPLHF.

The J gene is TRBJ2-5, the V gene TRBV7-9; maybe TRBD1 (5 bases). The germline gives CDR1 SEHNR, CDR2 FQNEAQ (reference sequence). The CDR3 consists of 15 residues. V gave up 1 base and J gave up 1 base, with 10 bases separating them. The CDR3 DNA follows: TGTGCCAGCAGCTTAGGATGGACACGCCAAGAGACCCAGTACTTC. This encodes CASSLGWTRQETQYF. The full variable domain, in which reference TRBV7-9 and TRBJ2-5 provide the parts outside the CDR3, is DTGVSQNPRHKITKRGQNVTFRCDPISEHNRLYWYRQTLGQGPEFLTYFQNEAQLEKSRLLSDRFSAERPKGSFSTLEIQRTEQGDSAMYLCASSLGWTRQETQYFGPGTRLLVL.

The chain carries TRBV6-1 and TRBJ1-1; D perhaps matches TRBD1 (5 bases). Germline V gene lookup returns CDR1 MNHNS and CDR2 SASEGT. V lost 0 bases to trimming and J lost 10 bases, with 21 bases between them. The CDR3 loop spans 16 amino acids. The CDR3 sequence: CASSEARGDLNRGAFF. The CDR3 bases are TGTGCCAGCAGTGAAGCGCGGGGGGATTTAAACCGAGGAGCTTTCTTT.

V gene TRBV15 combines with J gene TRBJ1-2, with D hard to call. The germline CDR1 and CDR2 sequences are LNHNV and YYDKDF (reference sequence). The V end was cut by 0 bases, the J end by 4 bases, with 6 bases between. The CDR3 covers 13 residues. The CDR3 sequence is CATSRDRGYGYTF. CDR3 DNA: TGTGCCACCAGCAGAGATAGAGGCTATGGCTACACCTTC.

The genes are TRBV7-8 and TRBJ1-1, with D possibly being TRBD1 (6 bases). This CDR3 is built from 14 residues. CDR1 and CDR2 (germline): SGHVS, FQNEAQ. V lost 6 bases to trimming and J lost 5 bases, with 16 bases between them. The CDR3 nucleotides are TGTGCCAGCAGATCCTCCCGGGGACAAACTGAAGCTTTCTTT. Protein product: CASRSSRGQTEAFF.

V is TRBV19 and J is TRBJ2-5; 7 nucleotides align to TRBD1. The V and J ends lost 3 bases and 0 bases, in that order; junction bases with no gene match: 4. The CDR3 has 15 residues. Germline V gene data show CDR1 as LNHDA and CDR2 as SQIVND (reference sequence). The CDR3: CASSISGQDQETQYF. In DNA, the CDR3 is TGTGCCAGTAGTATTAGTGGACAGGACCAAGAGACCCAGTACTTC.

With regard to this clone: Germline and junction disagree at one end, which may indicate a read error. The chain's CDR3 is CASSPRPGAGETQYF. As DNA, the CDR3 is TGTGCTAGCAGCCCTCGTCCAGGGGCTGGGGAGACCCAGTACTTC. The chain employs TRBV7-7 and TRBJ2-5, with TRBD1 as a possible D gene (6 bases). CDR3 length equals 15 residues. From germline, CDR1 is SSHAT and CDR2 FNYEAQ (reference sequence). The variable domain in full, with the rest retrieved from reference TRBV7-7 and TRBJ2-5, is GAGVSQSPRYKVTKRGQDVTLRCDPISSHATLYWYQQALGQGPEFLTYFNYEAQPDKSGLPSDRFSAERPEGSISTLTIQRTEQRDSAMYRCASSPRPGAGETQYFGPGTRLLVL.

The V and J genes are TRBV7-3 and TRBJ1-6; D might be TRBD1 (5 bases). Germline values: CDR1 SGHTA, CDR2 FQGTGA. The V gene lost 5 bases and the J gene lost 3 bases, with 8 bases spanning the gap. CDR3 length: 14 residues. The CDR3 is CASSLDSYNSPLHF. The DNA of the CDR3 is TGTGCCAGCAGCCTCGACAGCTATAATTCACCCCTCCACTTT.

The chain employs TRBV6-6 and TRBJ1-4, with 7 bases identical to TRBD1. The ends lost 5 bases at V and 8 bases at J; junction bases unmatched: 8. This CDR3 has 14 residues. The germline V gene has CDR1 MNHNY and CDR2 SVGAGI (reference sequence). CDR3 sequence: CASSHRDSGEKLFF. CDR3 bases: TGTGCCAGCAGTCACCGGGACAGTGGAGAAAAACTGTTTTTT.

The V gene is TRBV6-5, the J gene TRBJ1-1, with D hard to call. From germline, CDR1 is MNHEY and CDR2 SVGAGI. The V and J ends lost 10 bases and 5 bases respectively, with 2 bases between them. This CDR3 is built from 8 residues. The CDR3 DNA reads as TGTGCCAAAACTGAAGCTTTCTTT. Its protein is CAKTEAFF.

This sequence joins TRBV28 and TRBJ2-2; D may match TRBD1 or TRBD2 (6 bases each). Germline V CDR1 and CDR2: MDHEN, SYDVKM. The CDR3 loop spans 14 amino acids. The germline V and J ends were trimmed by 8 bases and 2 bases, with 12 bases remaining between them. CDR3 sequence reads: CASRWGANTGELFF. For the CDR3, the DNA is TGTGCCAGCCGTTGGGGGGCTAACACCGGGGAGCTGTTTTTT.

The chain joins TRBV28 to TRBJ2-2, with 9 bases aligning to TRBD2. The CDR3 is 14 amino acids. Germline V lookup: CDR1 MDHEN, CDR2 SYDVKM. V shed 8 bases, J shed 2 bases, and the junction held 3 bases outside the gene matches. The CDR3 coding sequence is TGTGCCAGCCGCGGGGGGGGAAACACCGGGGAGCTGTTTTTT. It specifies CASRGGGNTGELFF.

The chain recombines TRBV27 with TRBJ1-2; 7 bases agree with TRBD1. CDR3 length: 13 residues. After removal of 7 bases from V and 4 bases from J, the junction contained 6 bases not matched to a gene. The germline V gene has CDR1 MNHEY and CDR2 SMNVEV (reference sequence). CDR3 in amino acids: CASNQGGGYGYTF. In DNA, the CDR3 is TGTGCCAGCAATCAGGGGGGGGGCTATGGCTACACCTTC.

Worth noting for this clone: At one end, the junction sequence differs from germline, possibly due to a read error. This rearrangement joins TRBV7-7 to TRBJ2-1; TRBD1 or TRBD2 may be the D gene (6 bases each). Germline lookup yields CDR1 SSHAT and CDR2 FNYEAQ (reference sequence). The CDR3 contains 15 residues. The CDR3 DNA sequence: TGTGCTAGCAGCTCAGGGGCGGGGAGAAATGATGAGCAGTTCTTC. This sequence encodes CASSSGAGRNDEQFF.

The chain joins TRBV18 to TRBJ2-7; 11 bases map to TRBD1. The V and J ends lost 4 bases and 2 bases, in that order; junction bases with no gene match: 4. Germline CDR1 reads KGHSH; CDR2 reads LQKENI. The CDR3 is 15 amino acids. The CDR3 nucleotides read TGTGCCAGCTCACTTGGGGGACAGGGGGCCTACGAGCAGTACTTC. Translation gives CASSLGGQGAYEQYF.

The chain combines TRBV6-1 with TRBJ1-1; TRBD1 matches 8 bases. V trimming: 4 bases; J trimming: 1 base; junction bases outside the gene matches: 2. CDR3 length: 14 residues. Germline values: CDR1 MNHNS, CDR2 SASEGT. The CDR3 sequence is CASSADRANTEAFF. CDR3 nucleotide sequence: TGTGCCAGCAGTGCGGACAGGGCGAACACTGAAGCTTTCTTT.

The V call is TRBV5-4, the J call TRBJ1-1; TRBD1 matches at 8 bases. V was clipped by 6 bases and J by 1 base; unmatched bases: 8. Germline values: CDR1 SGHNT, CDR2 YYREEE (reference sequence). The CDR3 length is 15 residues. The CDR3 DNA reads TGTGCCAGCAATCTCCCGGGACAGGCGAACACTGAAGCTTTCTTT. Its translation: CASNLPGQANTEAFF.

The rearrangement uses TRBV19 and TRBJ1-1; 7 bases match TRBD1. Germline V CDR1 and CDR2: LNHDA, SQIVND (reference sequence). After removal of 1 base from V and 5 bases from J, the junction contained 4 bases not matched to a gene. CDR3 length: 14 amino acids. CDR3 region: CASSIGQGITEAFF. The CDR3 DNA is TGTGCCAGTAGTATAGGACAGGGTATTACTGAAGCTTTCTTT.

V and J are TRBV4-1 and TRBJ2-5; 10 positions match TRBD2. Germline values: CDR1 MGHRA, CDR2 YSYEKL. V lost 2 bases and J lost 3; bases outside the gene matches: 9. There are 17 residues in the CDR3. The CDR3 nucleotides are TGCGCCAGCAGCCAACACCCGCGGACTAGCGGAAAAGAGACCCAGTACTTC. Translation: CASSQHPRTSGKETQYF.